The rows below give T cell receptor beta chains drawn from one sample of a study of PD-L1 blockade in urothelial cancer. The protocol was immunoSEQ multiplex PCR, while the TCRdb copy is restricted to in-frame clones and leaves out a portion. Among around 120,000 clones, roughly 84% were seen once, and the ten largest hold 2% to 3%. The specimen was PBMCs, collected around atezolizumab (anti-PD-L1) treatment. The source is a man between 45 and 60 years old with urothelial cancer. Each CDR3 is given with its conserved first and last residue. D genes are given only for firm matches. Size is stated for part of the rows, as once, few or many counts, or as a class when the clone is expanded.

size,D,V,J,DNA,CDR3
NA,NA,TRBV5-4,TRBJ1-1,TGTGCCAGCAGCTTGGTCGCTCGGCAGGGAAACACTGAAGCTTTCTTT,CASSLVARQGNTEAFF
NA,NA,TRBV5-1,TRBJ1-4,TGCGCCAGCAGCTTGGTCGGGGGGGCGGCTTCGTCAGTCCCCAAACTGTTTTTT,CASSLVGGAASSVPKLFF
NA,TRBD2,TRBV7-9,TRBJ2-1,TGTGCCAGCAGCCTTGGGGGGGAGACGTACAATGAGCAGTTCTTC,CASSLGGETYNEQFF
NA,NA,TRBV6-6,TRBJ1-1,TGTGCCAGCAGGGAGGTAGGCACGGACACTGAAGCTTTCTTT,CASREVGTDTEAFF
NA,NA,TRBV9,TRBJ2-1,TGTGCCAGCAGCGTAGTACCCGGGAGCTCCTACAATGAGCAGTTCTTC,CASSVVPGSSYNEQFF
NA,NA,TRBV6-1,TRBJ2-1,TGTGCCAGCAGTGAAGTTGGACTCAGGAAGTTCTTC,CASSEVGLRKFF
NA,TRBD1,TRBV18,TRBJ2-5,TGTGCCAGCTCACCCCAACAGGGGGAGACCCAGTACTTC,CASSPQQGETQYF
once,NA,TRBV19,TRBJ2-7,TGTGCCAGTAGTACACACCCACGGGGCGGGACCTACGAGCAGTACTTC,CASSTHPRGGTYEQYF
NA,NA,TRBV7-9,TRBJ2-5,TGTGCCAGCAGCTCACCCTCGGTCTTCGTAGCGGAGCAAGAGACCCAGTACTTC,CASSSPSVFVAEQETQYF
NA,NA,TRBV18,TRBJ2-1,TGTGCCAGCTCGCGGAGGGGGCTTATCGATGAGCAGTTCTTC,CASSRRGLIDEQFF
NA,TRBD1,TRBV28,TRBJ2-7,TGTGCCAGCAGTTCGCCCGGGACAGGGCCGTACGAGCAGTACTTC,CASSSPGTGPYEQYF
few,NA,TRBV10-3,TRBJ1-6,TGTGCCACCCGGCAGGGAAAGGATTCACCCCTCCACTTT,CATRQGKDSPLHF
NA,TRBD1,TRBV11-2,TRBJ1-6,TGTGCCAGCAGCTTAGATCGGGACAGGGTTACCCGTAGGAATTCACCCCTCCACTTT,CASSLDRDRVTRRNSPLHF
NA,NA,TRBV18,TRBJ2-1,TGTGCCAGCTCACCAATCAAGGGGGGGGAGCAGTTCTTC,CASSPIKGGEQFF
NA,NA,TRBV5-8,TRBJ2-6,TGTGCCAGCAGTTTTGGCCTTCCCGGGGCCAACGTCCTGACTTTC,CASSFGLPGANVLTF
NA,NA,TRBV7-9,TRBJ1-3,TGTGCCAGCAGCCCGTACTCCGGGACAGGAAACACCATATATTTT,CASSPYSGTGNTIYF
few,TRBD1,TRBV13,TRBJ2-7,TGTGCCAGCAGCTTGGGCTATGGGACAGGGAGCTACGAGCAGTACTTC,CASSLGYGTGSYEQYF
NA,TRBD2,TRBV5-6,TRBJ2-1,TGTGCCAGCAGCTTGCGGGTGTCTAGCGGGACCTACAATGAGCAGTTCTTC,CASSLRVSSGTYNEQFF
NA,TRBD2,TRBV11-2,TRBJ2-3,TGTGCCAGCAGCTTAGCTATTTCTAGCGGGAGGGCAGATACGCAGTATTTT,CASSLAISSGRADTQYF
NA,NA,TRBV4-1,TRBJ2-1,TGCGCCAGCAGCCTAACAGCGGATTGGGCCAACAATGAGCAGTTCTTC,CASSLTADWANNEQFF
NA,NA,TRBV7-8,TRBJ1-1,TGTGCCAGCAGCTCCCCCCAGAGGAGAAGGAACACTGAAGCTTTCTTT,CASSSPQRRRNTEAFF
once,TRBD1,TRBV28,TRBJ2-1,TGTGCCAGCAGTTTAAGTAGGTGGGACAGGGCCGATGGGGAGCAGTTCTTC,CASSLSRWDRADGEQFF
NA,TRBD1,TRBV19,TRBJ1-5,TGTGCCAGTAGTCTCAGGGGGCTGGTCAATCAGCCCCAGCATTTT,CASSLRGLVNQPQHF
NA,NA,TRBV7-8,TRBJ2-7,TGTGCCAGCAGCCTGGGCGATGGCTTCTACGAGCAGTACTTC,CASSLGDGFYEQYF
NA,NA,TRBV2,TRBJ1-4,TGTGCCAGCAGTGACCCCGTGGGGCTGGAAAAACTGTTTTTT,CASSDPVGLEKLFF
NA,TRBD1,TRBV5-1,TRBJ2-5,TGCGCCAGCAGCTTGGGGGGACAGGCAAGTAGGACCCAGTACTTC,CASSLGGQASRTQYF
NA,NA,TRBV28,TRBJ2-1,TGTGCCAGCAGCCTAACCACACTAAATGAGCAGTTCTTC,CASSLTTLNEQFF
NA,NA,TRBV5-1,TRBJ2-4,TGCGCCAGCAGCTTGGCCAGCGGCAGAGCCAGTAAAAACATTCAGTACTTC,CASSLASGRASKNIQYF
NA,TRBD2,TRBV11-2,TRBJ2-3,TGTGCCAGCAGAGAGCGGGAGGGCGGCACAGATACGCAGTATTTT,CASREREGGTDTQYF
NA,TRBD2,TRBV2,TRBJ2-1,TGTGCCAGCAGTGCAACTAGCGGGATGCTTAATGAGCAGTTCTTC,CASSATSGMLNEQFF
NA,NA,TRBV7-6,TRBJ2-3,TGTGCCAGCAGCCCGAGCACAGATACGCAGTATTTT,CASSPSTDTQYF
NA,NA,TRBV5-6,TRBJ1-5,TGTGCCAGCAGCTTGGGGCCAGATCAGCCCCAGCATTTT,CASSLGPDQPQHF
NA,NA,TRBV6-5,TRBJ1-1,TGTGCCAGCACCAGGGGACACCTTACTGAAGCTTTCTTT,CASTRGHLTEAFF
few,NA,TRBV4-2,TRBJ1-1,TGTGCCAGCAGCCAAGATCCCACCAAACGGGCTTTCTTT,CASSQDPTKRAFF
NA,NA,TRBV10-3,TRBJ1-1,TGTGCCATCAGTGGAGGGATGAACACTGAAGCTTTCTTT,CAISGGMNTEAFF
NA,NA,TRBV11-2,TRBJ2-2,TGTGCCAGCAGCTCGGGACAACTATTCACCGGGGAGCTGTTTTTT,CASSSGQLFTGELFF
NA,NA,TRBV27,TRBJ2-7,TGTGCCAGCAGTCCAGAATCTACAGGGTTTAGGACGCAGTACTTC,CASSPESTGFRTQYF
NA,NA,TRBV6-6,TRBJ1-5,TGTGCCAGCAACACGGGGGGGGGCAATCAGCCCCAGCATTTT,CASNTGGGNQPQHF
NA,TRBD1,TRBV5-1,TRBJ2-5,TGCGCCAGCAGCTTGGTGGGGGACAGGACCCAGTACTTC,CASSLVGDRTQYF
NA,NA,TRBV2,TRBJ2-7,TGTGCCAGCCGTCCCAAGGGACTTACAGCGGTGGGAGAGCAGTACTTC,CASRPKGLTAVGEQYF
NA,NA,TRBV5-6,TRBJ2-7,TGTGCCAGCAGCTTGTCTAACGATTACGAGCAGTACTTC,CASSLSNDYEQYF
NA,TRBD1,TRBV6-1,TRBJ2-7,TGTGCCAGCCAGGGGGTCACCTACGAGCAGTACTTC,CASQGVTYEQYF
NA,TRBD2,TRBV28,TRBJ2-7,TGTGCCAGCAGTATTCTAGCGGGAGGAGGCGAGCAGTACTTC,CASSILAGGGEQYF
once,TRBD1,TRBV11-2,TRBJ1-2,TGTGCCAGCAGCTGGGACAGGGATTATGGCTACACCTTC,CASSWDRDYGYTF
NA,NA,TRBV18,TRBJ2-1,TGTGCCAGCTCACAAGTGACGAGCGGGGAGCAGTTCTTC,CASSQVTSGEQFF
NA,NA,TRBV6-6,TRBJ2-7,TGTGCCAGCAGTCCCCACCTAGCAGCGGGCGAGCAGTACTTC,CASSPHLAAGEQYF
NA,NA,TRBV28,TRBJ1-6,TGTGCCAGCAGTTTGACGGGTTCACCCCTCCACTTT,CASSLTGSPLHF
NA,TRBD1,TRBV19,TRBJ2-7,TGTGCCAGTAGTATAGGGGGACAGGGGACCTACGAGCAGTACTTC,CASSIGGQGTYEQYF
NA,NA,TRBV10-3,TRBJ2-3,TGTGCCATCTGGAGCGGGCAGGGAGATACGCAGTATTTT,CAIWSGQGDTQYF
once,TRBD2,TRBV6-1,TRBJ2-3,TGTGCCAGCAGACTGGGACTAACAGATACGCAGTATTTT,CASRLGLTDTQYF
NA,TRBD2,TRBV4-1,TRBJ2-3,TGCGCCAGCAGCCAACCACCGGGACTAGCGGGAAGGGGCACAGATACGCAGTATTTT,CASSQPPGLAGRGTDTQYF
NA,TRBD2,TRBV28,TRBJ2-1,TGTGCCAGCAGTTTGGTGGGGGGGTCCTACAATGAGCAGTTCTTC,CASSLVGGSYNEQFF
NA,TRBD2,TRBV7-8,TRBJ2-3,TGTGCCAGCAGCTACGGGACTAGCGGGATCCCAGATACGCAGTATTTT,CASSYGTSGIPDTQYF
NA,NA,TRBV2,TRBJ2-7,TGTGCCAGCAGTCAGAGGAGAGAAGAGCAGTACTTC,CASSQRREEQYF